This TCR beta chain was obtained from a study of T cell changes during pregnancy in multiple sclerosis (dated by TCRdb to the late 2010s). In the study overall: The study looked at changes in the T cell repertoire across pregnancy in women with multiple sclerosis.

Receptor amplification or capture employed the immunoSEQ multiplex PCR assay. This immuneACCESS table, as held by TCRdb, lists in-frame sequences with V and J called but not all clones. Of the missing ones, under half trace to an unresolved V gene in checked studies; the others have no known cause. Within this sample are approximately 50,000 clones, with about nine tenths of them counted one time only. The leading ten clones occupy about 10% of the sample. Germline trimming: 0 bases from V, 5 bases from J; junction bases outside gene matches: 3. Its CDR3 holds 14 amino acids, cysteine through phenylalanine. The only DNA kept is the CDR3, 42 bases in frame from the first base. Per the germline V gene, SGDLS is the CDR1 and YYNGEE is the CDR2. About this clone: Its antigen remains undetermined. No base quality information exists; no much larger clone differs at one position.

This TCR came from a female donor with multiple sclerosis, enrolled in a pregnancy study. The receptor chain draws on TRBV9 and TRBJ1-1, and 8 junctional nucleotides match TRBD1. Sequences were derived from CD8+ T cells from peripheral blood mononuclear cells, sampled after pregnancy. Read as DNA, the sequence is TGTGCCAGCAGCGTAGGAACAGGGGGAACTGAAGCTTTCTTT. Its protein is CASSVGTGGTEAFF.